Shown below are 3 T cell receptor beta chains from a single sample sequenced in a study of T cells in Graves' hyperthyroidism and ophthalmopathy. RNA transcripts were the template for amplifying TCR beta CDR3 regions. HTBI primers were used for first-round RT-PCR of the TCR CDR3. TCRdb re-called the multiplex PCR reads with MiXCR, one entry per CDR3 protein. The sample yields a few hundred thousand distinct CDR3 sequences, around 18% seen once. The sample consisted of blood. All receptors come from a woman aged 40-49 years with Graves' ophthalmopathy.

The chain carries TRBV24-1 and TRBJ1-2, with TRBD1 identical over 8 bases. This CDR3 is built from 14 residues. After removal of 3 bases from V and 7 bases from J, the junction contained 6 bases not matched to a gene. Germline V gene lookup returns CDR1 KGHDR and CDR2 SFDVKD. CDR3 sequence reads: CATSDAQGALGYTF. CDR3 nucleotide sequence: TGTGCCACCAGTGATGCCCAGGGGGCGCTTGGCTACACCTTC.

In its sample, this clonotype was seen many times. This chain uses TRBV7-6 with TRBJ2-2; D call uncertain. The V gene's germline CDR1 is SGHVS and CDR2 FNYEAQ. The CDR3 sequence is 14 residues long. Between the trimmed V and J ends, which lost 10 bases and 1 base, there was a span of 13 bases. CDR3 sequence: CATEDRWNTGELFF. The CDR3 nucleotides read TGTGCCACCGAGGACCGATGGAACACCGGGGAGCTGTTTTTT.

The chain joins TRBV27 to TRBJ2-7; D might be TRBD1 or TRBD2, each matching 5 bases. Germline V CDR1 and CDR2: MNHEY, SMNVEV (reference sequence). The V end lost 8 bases, the J end lost 2 bases, and 13 bases lay between the germline ends. The length of the CDR3 is 13 residues. The chain's CDR3 is CASGGVGTYEQYF. In DNA form, the CDR3 reads TGTGCCAGCGGGGGAGTGGGAACCTACGAGCAGTACTTC.